These 2 T cell receptor beta chains were sequenced from one sample in a study of breast tumors, draining lymph nodes, adjacent tissues. The lymph nodes were axillary draining lymph nodes from breast cancer patients. TCRdb reanalysed the multiplex PCR reads using MiXCR and keeps one entry per CDR3 protein. The sample consists of roughly 100,000 distinct CDR3 sequences, 30% of them appearing once. Input material: axillary lymph node tissue. The receptor source for this set is a female donor with breast cancer. Some clones in this sample may be carry-over from other donors' samples.

The table lists this clonotype with many counts. The chain has TRBV6-2 or TRBV6-3 and TRBJ1-2, with a tentative D call TRBD1 (5 bases). The germline V and J ends were trimmed by 4 bases and 1 base, with 7 bases remaining between them. The length of the CDR3 is 13 residues. The V gene's germline CDR1 is MNHEY and CDR2 SVGEGT. CDR3 region: CASSWTRNYGYTF. DNA for the CDR3: TGTGCCAGCAGTTGGACACGTAACTATGGCTACACCTTC.

This clonotype was counted ten times or more. J is TRBJ1-6 and V is TRBV7-9; D gene uncertain. The CDR3 extends over 14 amino acids. Deletions cut 4 bases from V and 7 bases from J, with 11 bases between. Germline assignment: CDR1 SEHNR and CDR2 FQNEAQ (reference sequence). The CDR3 nucleotides read TGTGCCAGCAGCTCGGGGTTGGGGAATTCACCCCTCCACTTT. Protein product: CASSSGLGNSPLHF.